The entry that follows covers one TCR beta chain sequence. Its antigen is currently unknown. Based on CD45RO/CCR7/CD25/CD127/CD95/CD27, CD4+ regulatory, stem cell-like memory, naive and central memory cells were sorted. The data were obtained in a study of beta chain features in type 1 diabetes. Study conclusions and caveats: Naive, central memory and Treg TCRB repertoires seemed to resemble each other more closely in patients than they did in healthy donors. VDJ junctions from type 1 diabetes patients carried fewer insertions and larger deletions. All four CD4+ subsets of Type 1 diabetes patients contained TCRB CDR3s that were moderately but significantly shorter.

The authors reverse transcribed all of the isolated RNA, so sequencing captured expressed TCRB transcripts. Clones were sequenced by immunoSEQ multiplex PCR, and TCRdb holds only the in-frame ones, with some missing. Seen here are approximately 100,000 clones, 25% to 30% observed once, and the top ten hold approximately 0.5%. Unmatched junction bases numbered 4, after V lost 4 bases and J lost 4 bases. Germline CDR1 MNHEY, CDR2 SVGAGI. This CDR3 contains 15 residues. Sequencing was done on a sample of central memory CD4+ T cells from blood. The chain links TRBV6-5 to TRBJ2-1, with 10 bases matching TRBD2. The TCR originated in a woman between 18 and 29 years old with type 1 diabetes. CDR3 bases: TGTGCCAGCAGTTCCGGACTAGCGGTTTACAATGAGCAGTTCTTC. It encodes CASSSGLAVYNEQFF.